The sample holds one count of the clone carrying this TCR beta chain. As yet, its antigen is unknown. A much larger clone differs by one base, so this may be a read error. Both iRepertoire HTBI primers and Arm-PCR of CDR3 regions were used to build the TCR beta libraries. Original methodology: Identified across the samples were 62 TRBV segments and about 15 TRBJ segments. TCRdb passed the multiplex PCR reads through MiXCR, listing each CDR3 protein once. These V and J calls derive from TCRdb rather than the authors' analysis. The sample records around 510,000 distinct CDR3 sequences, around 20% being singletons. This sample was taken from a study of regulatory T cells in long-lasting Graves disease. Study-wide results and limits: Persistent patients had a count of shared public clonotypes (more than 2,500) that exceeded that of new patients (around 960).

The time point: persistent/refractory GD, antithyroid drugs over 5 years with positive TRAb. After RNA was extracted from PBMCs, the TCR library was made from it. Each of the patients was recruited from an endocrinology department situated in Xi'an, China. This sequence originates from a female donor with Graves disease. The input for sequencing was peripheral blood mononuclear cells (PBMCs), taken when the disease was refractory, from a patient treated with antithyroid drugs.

The CDR3 loop reads CATSDPSGAAVPGELFF. In DNA form, the CDR3 reads TGTGCCACCAGTGATCCCTCCGGGGCAGCCGTACCCGGGGAGCTGTTTTTT. The J gene is TRBJ2-2, the V gene TRBV24-1; D may be TRBD1 or TRBD2 (5 bases each). The CDR3 extends over 17 amino acids. The germline V gene encodes CDR1 KGHDR and CDR2 SFDVKD. The V gene lost 3 bases and the J gene lost 6 bases, with 19 bases spanning the gap.